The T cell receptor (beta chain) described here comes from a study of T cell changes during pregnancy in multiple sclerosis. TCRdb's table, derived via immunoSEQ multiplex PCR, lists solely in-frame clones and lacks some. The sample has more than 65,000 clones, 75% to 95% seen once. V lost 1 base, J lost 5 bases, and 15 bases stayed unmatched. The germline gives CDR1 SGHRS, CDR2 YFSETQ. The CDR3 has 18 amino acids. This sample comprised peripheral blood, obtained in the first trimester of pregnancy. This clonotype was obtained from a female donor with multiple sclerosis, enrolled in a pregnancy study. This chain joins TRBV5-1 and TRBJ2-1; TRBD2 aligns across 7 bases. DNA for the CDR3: TGCGCCAGCAGCTTGAACCCCCTGACTAGCCGTTCCCACAATGAGCAGTTCTTC. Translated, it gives CASSLNPLTSRSHNEQFF.